This T cell receptor (beta chain) is from a study of CXCR3-negative and CXCR3-positive naive CD8 T cells. Study results and limitations: In cryopreserved cells, CXCR3 expression partially decreased, and fresh PBMCs were used in most assays. In both naive subsets diversity was comparably high, whereas memory CD8+ cells showed much lower diversity.

Each TRB cDNA library was prepared by 5' RACE (with UMI labels). TCRdb reprocessed the 5' RACE reads and stores each CDR3 protein as one record, lacking DNA. The sample yields approximately 53,000 distinct CDR3 sequences, of which the top ten take up 23%. CDR3 length: 13 amino acids. The sorter processed each CD8+ T cell subset in triplicate at about 300,000 cells apiece. For this clonotype: The antigen is not known.

Sequencing was carried out using memory CD8+ T cells from blood. The chain joins TRBV21-1 to TRBJ2-7; with no DNA, the TCRdb D assignment of TRBD1 cannot be verified. TRBV21-1 is a documented pseudogene. The receptor's source is a human donor in good health. Some clones in this sample may be carry-over from other donors' samples. The CDR3 sequence is CASYGTGTYEQYF.